Listed below are T cell receptor beta chains from one sample, sequenced in a study of T cell responses to AZD1222 COVID-19 vaccine. Sequencing was performed with immunoSEQ multiplex PCR; in TCRdb, only in-frame clones are kept and a portion is missing. This sample has 95,000 to 150,000 clones, with roughly 90% found just once. Sequencing used peripheral blood, obtained 28 days after the second AZD1222 dose. These receptors were taken from an adult who received the AZD1222 COVID-19 vaccine. Each CDR3 is given with its conserved first and last residue. A D gene is named only where the DNA matches it firmly. Clone size is shown for a subset of rows, as once, few, many or a class of expanded clone.

clone size: NA; D gene: NA; V gene: TRBV6-1; J gene: TRBJ1-3; CDR3 DNA: TGTGCCAGCAGTGTACAGGCTCCCAGCTCTGGAAACACCATATATTTT; CDR3 protein: CASSVQAPSSGNTIYF
clone size: NA; D gene: TRBD2; V gene: TRBV7-9; J gene: TRBJ2-1; CDR3 DNA: TGTGCCAGCAGCCTCGGGACTAGCCTCAATGAGCAGTTCTTC; CDR3 protein: CASSLGTSLNEQFF
clone size: NA; D gene: TRBD2; V gene: TRBV5-4; J gene: TRBJ2-7; CDR3 DNA: TGTGCCAGCAGCCAGTCGACTAGCGGGAGGGCCTACGAGCAGTACTTC; CDR3 protein: CASSQSTSGRAYEQYF
clone size: NA; D gene: TRBD1; V gene: TRBV7-8; J gene: TRBJ1-2; CDR3 DNA: TGTGCCAGCCTTCACGAGGGGACAGATGGCTACACCTTC; CDR3 protein: CASLHEGTDGYTF
clone size: NA; D gene: TRBD2; V gene: TRBV28; J gene: TRBJ2-4; CDR3 DNA: TGTGCCAGCAGTTCTCCGGGGGGTCTAGCCAAAAACATTCAGTACTTC; CDR3 protein: CASSSPGGLAKNIQYF
clone size: NA; D gene: NA; V gene: TRBV19; J gene: TRBJ1-3; CDR3 DNA: TGTGCCAGTAGTATCCGTGGTTTCCTCTCTGGAAACACCATATATTTT; CDR3 protein: CASSIRGFLSGNTIYF
clone size: NA; D gene: NA; V gene: TRBV12-3/TRBV12-4; J gene: TRBJ1-4; CDR3 DNA: TGTGCCAGCAGTTCTCCCACAGAAAAACTGTTTTTT; CDR3 protein: CASSSPTEKLFF
clone size: NA; D gene: NA; V gene: TRBV5-6; J gene: TRBJ1-5; CDR3 DNA: TGTGCCAGCAGCGGGGACGGGGATCAGCCCCAGCATTTT; CDR3 protein: CASSGDGDQPQHF
clone size: NA; D gene: NA; V gene: TRBV27; J gene: TRBJ2-7; CDR3 DNA: TGTGCCAGCAGTTTAGGAGGCTACGAGCAGTACTTC; CDR3 protein: CASSLGGYEQYF
clone size: NA; D gene: NA; V gene: TRBV5-1; J gene: TRBJ2-7; CDR3 DNA: TGCGCCAGCAGCTTGACGGGGGCGCGGAAGTCCGAGCAGTACTTC; CDR3 protein: CASSLTGARKSEQYF
clone size: NA; D gene: TRBD1; V gene: TRBV2; J gene: TRBJ1-6; CDR3 DNA: TGTGCCAGCAGAACGACAGGGAACTATAATTCACCCCTCCACTTT; CDR3 protein: CASRTTGNYNSPLHF
clone size: NA; D gene: NA; V gene: TRBV7-2; J gene: TRBJ2-1; CDR3 DNA: TGTGCCAGCAGCCCGAGGGGGTCGGATGAGCAGTTCTTC; CDR3 protein: CASSPRGSDEQFF
clone size: NA; D gene: NA; V gene: TRBV20-1; J gene: TRBJ1-4; CDR3 DNA: TGCAGTGCGGGCCTGGATGAAAAACTGTTTTTT; CDR3 protein: CSAGLDEKLFF
clone size: NA; D gene: NA; V gene: TRBV18; J gene: TRBJ1-5; CDR3 DNA: TGTGCCAGCTCACCGGGGGGGAATCAGCCCCAGCATTTT; CDR3 protein: CASSPGGNQPQHF
clone size: few; D gene: TRBD1; V gene: TRBV2; J gene: TRBJ1-4; CDR3 DNA: TGTGCCAGCACCCGGGACAGAGTTAATGAAAAACTGTTTTTT; CDR3 protein: CASTRDRVNEKLFF
clone size: NA; D gene: NA; V gene: TRBV5-1; J gene: TRBJ2-3; CDR3 DNA: TGCGCCAGCAGCCCGGGGTCGGGCCTCGGCACAGATACGCAGTATTTT; CDR3 protein: CASSPGSGLGTDTQYF
clone size: few; D gene: TRBD2; V gene: TRBV9; J gene: TRBJ2-3; CDR3 DNA: TGTGCCAGCAGCGTAGCGAGCGGGACTAGAGGTACAGATACGCAGTATTTT; CDR3 protein: CASSVASGTRGTDTQYF
clone size: NA; D gene: TRBD1; V gene: TRBV5-4; J gene: TRBJ1-1; CDR3 DNA: TGTGCCAGCAGCTCAACCCGGGACAGGGACACTGAAGCTTTCTTT; CDR3 protein: CASSSTRDRDTEAFF
clone size: NA; D gene: NA; V gene: TRBV19; J gene: TRBJ1-3; CDR3 DNA: TGTGCCAGTAGTAATTCTGGAAACACCATATATTTT; CDR3 protein: CASSNSGNTIYF
clone size: NA; D gene: TRBD1; V gene: TRBV9; J gene: TRBJ1-5; CDR3 DNA: TGTGCCAGCAGCCCAACAGGGGGCTATCAGCCCCAGCATTTT; CDR3 protein: CASSPTGGYQPQHF
clone size: NA; D gene: TRBD2; V gene: TRBV7-2; J gene: TRBJ2-7; CDR3 DNA: TGTGCCAGCAGCTCCCAGACTAGCTCAAACGCGCAGTACTTC; CDR3 protein: CASSSQTSSNAQYF
clone size: NA; D gene: NA; V gene: TRBV2; J gene: TRBJ2-3; CDR3 DNA: TGTGCCAGCGGCCGGGACCACGGCACAGATACGCAGTATTTT; CDR3 protein: CASGRDHGTDTQYF
clone size: NA; D gene: NA; V gene: TRBV5-1; J gene: TRBJ2-1; CDR3 DNA: TGCGCCAGCAGATGGGGCCTTCACAATGAGCAGTTCTTC; CDR3 protein: CASRWGLHNEQFF
clone size: NA; D gene: TRBD1; V gene: TRBV29-1; J gene: TRBJ2-7; CDR3 DNA: TGCAGCGCATTCTGGACAGGGACAAACGAGCAGTACTTC; CDR3 protein: CSAFWTGTNEQYF
clone size: NA; D gene: NA; V gene: TRBV27; J gene: TRBJ1-3; CDR3 DNA: TGTGCCAGCAGGGGGGAAGCTGGAAACACCATATATTTT; CDR3 protein: CASRGEAGNTIYF
clone size: NA; D gene: NA; V gene: TRBV21-1; J gene: TRBJ1-5; CDR3 DNA: TGTGCCAGCAGCAAAGGAGCGTTTAGCAATCAGCCCCAGCATTTT; CDR3 protein: CASSKGAFSNQPQHF
clone size: NA; D gene: TRBD1; V gene: TRBV4-1; J gene: TRBJ2-1; CDR3 DNA: TGCGCCAGCAGCCATGAACAGGGGGCTAGGGAGCAGTTCTTC; CDR3 protein: CASSHEQGAREQFF
clone size: NA; D gene: TRBD2; V gene: TRBV11-2; J gene: TRBJ2-1; CDR3 DNA: TGTGCCAGCAGCTTAACGGGGGGGCGGTCCTACAATGAGCAGTTCTTC; CDR3 protein: CASSLTGGRSYNEQFF
clone size: NA; D gene: NA; V gene: TRBV5-1; J gene: TRBJ2-2; CDR3 DNA: TGCGCCAGCAGCTGGGGGCGGACCGGGGAGCTGTTTTTT; CDR3 protein: CASSWGRTGELFF
clone size: NA; D gene: NA; V gene: TRBV19; J gene: TRBJ1-5; CDR3 DNA: TGTGCCAGTACCGCGGTCGGGTTGAACAATCAGCCCCAGCATTTT; CDR3 protein: CASTAVGLNNQPQHF
clone size: once; D gene: NA; V gene: TRBV6-2/TRBV6-3; J gene: TRBJ1-2; CDR3 DNA: TGTGCCAGCAGCCCGGAAGTCTATGGCTACACCTTC; CDR3 protein: CASSPEVYGYTF
clone size: NA; D gene: NA; V gene: TRBV29-1; J gene: TRBJ2-7; CDR3 DNA: TGCAGCGTTGCTCCTCAGAATGGATTCTACGAGCAGTACTTC; CDR3 protein: CSVAPQNGFYEQYF
clone size: NA; D gene: NA; V gene: TRBV7-2; J gene: TRBJ1-2; CDR3 DNA: TGTGCCAGCAGCTTAGGGGGGCCTTACGGCTACACCTTC; CDR3 protein: CASSLGGPYGYTF
clone size: NA; D gene: TRBD1; V gene: TRBV5-1; J gene: TRBJ1-4; CDR3 DNA: TGCGCCAGCAGCTTGGACAGGGGGGCCACTAATGAAAAACTGTTTTTT; CDR3 protein: CASSLDRGATNEKLFF
clone size: NA; D gene: TRBD2; V gene: TRBV28; J gene: TRBJ2-1; CDR3 DNA: TGTGCCAGCAGTTTTGGCGGGAGTGATGAGCAGTTCTTC; CDR3 protein: CASSFGGSDEQFF
clone size: once; D gene: NA; V gene: TRBV28; J gene: TRBJ1-4; CDR3 DNA: TGTGCCAGCATCCAGGGGACCCAGGCTAATGAAAAACTGTTTTTT; CDR3 protein: CASIQGTQANEKLFF
clone size: NA; D gene: NA; V gene: TRBV21-1; J gene: TRBJ1-3; CDR3 DNA: TGTGCCAGCAGCAAAGACGGGCCCCCCGGGACAGGGGTTGACTCTGGAAACACCATATATTTT; CDR3 protein: CASSKDGPPGTGVDSGNTIYF
clone size: NA; D gene: TRBD1; V gene: TRBV6-5; J gene: TRBJ2-7; CDR3 DNA: TGTGCCAGCAGTTACCCCGGGACAGAAGGCTCCTACGAGCAGTACTTC; CDR3 protein: CASSYPGTEGSYEQYF
clone size: NA; D gene: NA; V gene: TRBV2; J gene: TRBJ2-7; CDR3 DNA: TGTGCCAGCAGTGAATGGGGACCCAGCTACGAGCAGTACTTC; CDR3 protein: CASSEWGPSYEQYF
clone size: NA; D gene: NA; V gene: TRBV9; J gene: TRBJ2-3; CDR3 DNA: TGTGCCAGCAGCGTCGGGGGGCACTACACAGATACGCAGTATTTT; CDR3 protein: CASSVGGHYTDTQYF
clone size: NA; D gene: NA; V gene: TRBV2; J gene: TRBJ1-5; CDR3 DNA: TGTGCCAGCAGTGTCCAATCCAGCAATCAGCCCCAGCATTTT; CDR3 protein: CASSVQSSNQPQHF
clone size: NA; D gene: TRBD2; V gene: TRBV7-8; J gene: TRBJ2-5; CDR3 DNA: TGTGCCAGCAGCTTGCGGACTAGCGGGAGTAGTAGTCAAGAGACCCAGTACTTC; CDR3 protein: CASSLRTSGSSSQETQYF
clone size: NA; D gene: TRBD1; V gene: TRBV3-1/TRBV3-2; J gene: TRBJ2-1; CDR3 DNA: TGTGCCAGCAGCCAAGGAGGACAGGGGAATGAGCAGTTCTTC; CDR3 protein: CASSQGGQGNEQFF
clone size: once; D gene: NA; V gene: TRBV29-1; J gene: TRBJ1-3; CDR3 DNA: TGCAGCATCTGGGGAGGGGATGGAAACACCATATATTTT; CDR3 protein: CSIWGGDGNTIYF
clone size: NA; D gene: NA; V gene: TRBV11-3; J gene: TRBJ2-2; CDR3 DNA: TGTGCCAGCAGCTTTGGGGGAGCGAACACCGGGGAGCTGTTTTTT; CDR3 protein: CASSFGGANTGELFF
clone size: once; D gene: NA; V gene: TRBV6-6; J gene: TRBJ1-2; CDR3 DNA: TGTGCCAGCAGTTATAGCGTATTAGGAGGCTACACCTTC; CDR3 protein: CASSYSVLGGYTF
clone size: NA; D gene: NA; V gene: TRBV19; J gene: TRBJ1-3; CDR3 DNA: TGTGCCAGTAGTATACCGGTGAGCTCTGGAAACACCATATATTTT; CDR3 protein: CASSIPVSSGNTIYF
clone size: NA; D gene: NA; V gene: TRBV18; J gene: TRBJ2-7; CDR3 DNA: TGTGCCAGCTCACCCACAACCGGGAGCTCCTACGAGCAGTACTTC; CDR3 protein: CASSPTTGSSYEQYF
clone size: NA; D gene: NA; V gene: TRBV27; J gene: TRBJ2-1; CDR3 DNA: TGTGCCAGCAGTTCATATCGAGAGGTAAACAATGAGCAGTTCTTC; CDR3 protein: CASSSYREVNNEQFF